The TCR beta chain under discussion was sequenced for a study of technical replicates of blood from several donors. Germline V gene lookup returns CDR1 SNHLY and CDR2 FYNNEI. Trimming removed 1 base from V and 8 bases from J, with 17 bases in between. This CDR3 contains 15 residues. This table comes from immunoSEQ multiplex PCR, and its TCRdb copy is limited to in-frame clones, with some not included. The repertoire holds tens of thousands of clones, with roughly nine tenths as singletons. What was sequenced was PBMCs. The chain links TRBV2 to TRBJ1-2; D is perhaps TRBD1 (5 bases). The TCR originated in a human donor in good health. Some clones in this sample may be carry-over from other donors' samples. CDR3 region: CASSEVSQRAGGYTF. CDR3 coding DNA: TGTGCCAGCAGTGAAGTGAGTCAGCGAGCAGGGGGCTACACCTTC.